This T cell receptor beta chain derives from a study of blood T cell repertoires in COVID-19 (dated by TCRdb to the early 2020s). In terms of the full investigation: Collaborator samples came from the United States, Italy and Spain and covered acute and convalescent phases of COVID-19. The prospective study material was composed of cDNA or gDNA derived from T cells, B-cell-depleted T cells, or PBMCs. Deeply sampled blood TCRbeta repertoires from subjects exposed to, actively infected with, or recovered from COVID-19 were included in the dataset. The repertoires were released in a freely available public database intended as a resource for research on the immune response to SARS-CoV-2. Samples came from the ongoing ImmuneRACE study (first 160 participants) plus 1,254 subjects from 6 global collaborators. Sample metadata almost always included a de-identified subject ID, COVID-19 status, age in years and sex. Where available, HLA class I and class II types were taken from metadata supplied by the sample provider and were not determined by assay-based typing.

TCRbeta CDR3 regions were amplified from genomic DNA by means of the immunoSEQ Assay, a bias-controlled multiplex PCR. The source study handled its data this way. Nucleated cell counts per sample were estimated from amplification of reference gene primers within the assay. To quantify the absolute abundance of each unique TCRbeta CDR3 rearrangement, sequence reads were collapsed and filtered. For each sample, productive Simpson clonality was calculated as the square root of Simpson's diversity index over productive rearrangements. TCRdb stores this immuneACCESS table with in-frame sequences only. Part of the clones is absent; in the studies checked, under half of the shortfall reflects unresolved V genes, and no reason is known for the rest. That table supplies the V and J calls and clone size; D and trimming were determined from the DNA. This sample has a few hundred thousand clones in its table, and around 87% of those were observed once. The ten largest clones represent roughly a tenth of the sample.

The paper's findings and limits, for the study overall: Clinical and demographic metadata were provided uncurated, with the amount varying by source and participant.

The CDR3 measures 14 amino acids from cysteine to phenylalanine. Only the CDR3 part of the read is kept: 42 bases, read in frame from the first base. At the junction V is shortened by 6 bases and J by 5 bases; bases outside the gene matches: 6. CDR1 and CDR2 are read off the germline V gene as MNHGY and SVAAGI. Points on this clone: Its antigen is still unknown. One base away there is no much larger clone; base qualities are not given.

In the prospective study, participants were roughly 18 to 89 years old, resided in about two dozen geographic areas of the United States, and were enrolled through a virtual design. To assign participants to cohorts, the prospective study relied on clinical history that participants themselves reported in a screening survey and a study questionnaire. ImmuneRACE Cohort 3 recovered participants were defined by two consecutive negative NP/OP PCR tests, healthcare professional clearance, or symptom resolution. Each participant in the prospective study had whole blood, serum and a nasopharyngeal or oropharyngeal swab collected by mobile phlebotomists. Over an approximately two-month period, participants in the prospective study had the option of providing additional blood draws and questionnaires. Before DNA extraction, blood samples from the prospective study were shipped at room temperature or frozen.

The rearranged segments are TRBV6-9 and TRBJ1-5; 8 nucleotides in the junction match TRBD1. The receptor's source is a woman aged 45-65 years who had recovered from COVID-19. The sequencing sample was made of PBMCs or T cells enriched from blood (not recorded which). The sequenced DNA is TGTGCCAGCAGCTGGACAGGGAGGGATCAGCCCCAGCATTTT. It codes for CASSWTGRDQPQHF.